These T cell receptor beta chains were read from a single sample in a study of T cells after yellow fever vaccination. Each CDR3 protein gets one entry after TCRdb re-called the 5' RACE reads with MiXCR. Of around 600,000 distinct CDR3 sequences in the sample, roughly an eighth were seen once. The sequencing used PBMCs, collected on the day of the yellow fever booster vaccination. These receptors originate from a man aged 30 to 39 who received the YFV17D yellow fever vaccine. The CDR3 runs from the conserved cysteine through the conserved F or W. D genes are given only for firm matches. Not every row has a clone size; where given, it reads once, few, many or a size class.

CDR3 protein	CDR3 DNA	clone size	V gene	J gene	D gene
CASSFGQAGANVLTF	TGTGCCAGCAGCTTTGGTCAGGCTGGGGCCAACGTCCTGACTTTC	few	TRBV7-8	TRBJ2-6	.
CASRDSFTYEQYF	TGTGCCAGCAGGGACAGCTTCACCTACGAGCAGTACTTC	.	TRBV28	TRBJ2-7	.
CASSLVDRGREQYF	TGTGCCAGCAGCTTGGTAGACAGGGGGCGAGAGCAGTACTTC	many	TRBV5-6	TRBJ2-7	TRBD1
CAISDGTTGRNTEAFF	TGTGCCATCAGTGACGGGACCACCGGAAGGAACACTGAAGCTTTCTTT	.	TRBV10-3	TRBJ1-1	.
CASSGSGDTQYF	TGTGCCAGCAGCGGTAGCGGGGATACGCAGTATTTT	many	TRBV7-2	TRBJ2-3	TRBD2
CASSKRQGLGKLFF	TGTGCCAGCAGTAAAAGACAGGGTTTGGGGAAACTGTTTTTT	.	TRBV25-1	TRBJ1-4	TRBD1
CASSFVGADKQFF	TGTGCCAGCAGCTTCGTCGGGGCCGATAAGCAGTTCTTC	few	TRBV7-2	TRBJ2-1	.
CATRTGMNTEAFF	TGCGCCACCAGGACAGGGATGAACACTGAAGCTTTCTTT	.	TRBV5-1	TRBJ1-1	TRBD1
CASSLSGPKETQYF	TGTGCCAGCAGTTTATCCGGGCCTAAAGAGACCCAGTACTTC	few	TRBV12-3/TRBV12-4	TRBJ2-5	.
CASRGSGRAPNEQFF	TGTGCCAGCAGGGGTAGCGGGAGGGCTCCCAATGAGCAGTTCTTC	.	TRBV12-3/TRBV12-4	TRBJ2-1	TRBD2
CSANEIDRAEQFF	TGCAGTGCTAATGAGATCGATCGCGCTGAGCAGTTCTTC	.	TRBV20-1	TRBJ2-1	.
CASSLAGRETQYF	TGTGCCAGCAGTTTGGCAGGGAGGGAGACCCAGTACTTC	many	TRBV12-3/TRBV12-4	TRBJ2-5	.
CPSLPNSGRVRDEQFF	TGTCCCAGCCTCCCCAATAGCGGGAGGGTAAGGGATGAGCAGTTCTTC	once	TRBV12-3/TRBV12-4	TRBJ2-1	TRBD2
CASSLVGASERGEQYF	TGCGCCAGCAGCTTGGTAGGGGCTAGTGAACGTGGAGAGCAGTACTTC	.	TRBV5-1	TRBJ2-7	.
CAIRQTQGLETEAFF	TGTGCCATCAGACAAACACAGGGTTTGGAGACTGAAGCTTTCTTT	.	TRBV10-3	TRBJ1-1	.
CASSERRWSTDTQYF	TGTGCCAGCAGTGAACGGAGGTGGAGCACAGATACGCAGTATTTT	.	TRBV2	TRBJ2-3	.
CASSAQLFGTGELFF	TGTGCCAGCAGCGCGCAACTTTTCGGCACCGGGGAGCTGTTTTTT	few	TRBV9	TRBJ2-2	.
CASSLQGAGGQPQHF	TGTGCCAGCAGCTTACAGGGGGCCGGGGGGCAGCCCCAGCATTTT	few	TRBV7-2	TRBJ1-5	TRBD1
CASSMGPIYQETQYF	TGCGCCAGCAGCATGGGACCGATCTACCAAGAGACCCAGTACTTC	few	TRBV5-1	TRBJ2-5	.
CASSWTTRSSYNSPLHF	TGTGCCAGCAGCTGGACAACAAGGAGCTCCTATAATTCACCCCTCCACTTT	.	TRBV7-9	TRBJ1-6	.